This T cell receptor beta chain was sequenced in a study of blood T cell repertoires in COVID-19. For the study at large: Researchers got acute and convalescent COVID-19 samples from the United States, Italy and Spain. The cDNA or gDNA used as material had been derived from T cells, B-cell-depleted T cells, or PBMCs.

The CDR3 contains 15 residues. CDR1 is MGHRA and CDR2 is YSYEKL in the germline V gene. Between the trimmed V and J ends, which lost 6 bases and 2 bases, there was a span of 14 bases. Original handling: Reference gene primer amplification in the assay estimated nucleated cell counts. The assay was immunoSEQ multiplex PCR, and TCRdb's table has in-frame clones only and misses some. That table is the source of V, J and clone size, and D and trimming were worked out from the DNA. The sample shows 270,000 or so clones, over 75% of them seen only once. The origin of this receptor is a human donor in a cohort sampled during active COVID-19. Sequenced sample: peripheral blood. The V call is TRBV4-1, the J call TRBJ1-3; a possible D gene is TRBD1 (5 bases). CDR3 in amino acids: CASSPHGGAGNTIYF. The CDR3 nucleotides read TGCGCCAGCAGTCCCCATGGAGGGGCTGGAAACACCATATATTTT.